This T cell receptor beta chain was captured by sequencing in a study of CD8 T cells in Susac syndrome. The ends were cut back, 3 bases at V and 5 bases at J, with 13 bases in the middle. Germline CDR1 and CDR2: SGHNT and YYREEE (reference sequence). The CDR3 contains 14 residues. RNA in amounts of roughly 0.5 to 1 ug was reverse transcribed with random hexamers. TCRdb redid the calling of the immunoSEQ multiplex PCR reads with MiXCR, one entry per CDR3 protein. The sample records some 200,000 distinct CDR3 sequences, 90% to 95% being singletons. The sample was CD4+ T cells from PBMCs. The chain uses TRBV5-4 and TRBJ2-3; the D gene is possibly TRBD2 (6 bases). The TCR sequence derives from a human donor with multiple sclerosis. The CDR3 reads CASSSPTSRDTQYF. The CDR3 DNA is TGTGCCAGCAGCTCCCCGACTAGTAGAGATACGCAGTATTTT.